This T cell receptor beta chain was sequenced during a study of blood T cells in healthy people across ages. Study conclusions and caveats: Per million T cells, TCR beta diversity dropped roughly linearly as age increased. Diversity estimated from one million T cells was considered an underestimate.

Using a J-beta primer mix together with a sample-barcoded 5' primer, a second PCR was run for about 7 to 12 cycles. In TCRdb, the 5' RACE reads were re-called with MiXCR into one record per CDR3 protein. This table has about 1,800,000 distinct CDR3 sequences, approximately 30% appearing once. This clonotype appeared a few times. The antigen remains undetermined. Peripheral blood samples of 9.5 to 10 milliliters were drawn from each donor. Total RNA extracted from each sample amounted to at least 6 micrograms. The CDR3 consists of 12 residues. Trimming removed 6 bases from V and 7 bases from J, with 12 bases in between. Germline V gene sequence: CDR1 MNHEY, CDR2 SVGAGI.

Sequenced sample: blood. The chain couples TRBV6-5 to TRBJ1-2; D ambiguous. The source of this sequence is a woman in her 30s in good health. CDR3 amino acids: CASRRKEGGYTF. CDR3 coding DNA: TGTGCCAGCAGGAGGAAGGAGGGTGGCTACACCTTC.